This TCR beta chain was identified in a study of CD8 T cells in Susac syndrome. This clonotype occurred a few times. An amount of RNA that ranged from roughly 0.5 to 1 ug was reverse transcribed with random hexamers. A single record per CDR3 protein comes from TCRdb applying MiXCR to the immunoSEQ multiplex PCR reads. Of about 300,000 distinct CDR3 sequences in the sample, roughly 85% are singletons; the top ten hold approximately 0.2%. Trimming removed 8 bases at V and 6 bases at J, with 19 bases between. This CDR3 contains 14 residues. Germline CDR1 reads SGHTA; CDR2 reads FQGNSA. The sample comprised CD8+ T cells from PBMCs. The V call is TRBV7-2, the J call TRBJ2-5; perhaps TRBD2 as D (5 bases). The source of this sequence is a human donor with multiple sclerosis. CDR3 nucleotides: TGTGCCAGCCGTGAGGGCACCGGCCTTCAGACCCAGTACTTC. Translating it yields CASREGTGLQTQYF.